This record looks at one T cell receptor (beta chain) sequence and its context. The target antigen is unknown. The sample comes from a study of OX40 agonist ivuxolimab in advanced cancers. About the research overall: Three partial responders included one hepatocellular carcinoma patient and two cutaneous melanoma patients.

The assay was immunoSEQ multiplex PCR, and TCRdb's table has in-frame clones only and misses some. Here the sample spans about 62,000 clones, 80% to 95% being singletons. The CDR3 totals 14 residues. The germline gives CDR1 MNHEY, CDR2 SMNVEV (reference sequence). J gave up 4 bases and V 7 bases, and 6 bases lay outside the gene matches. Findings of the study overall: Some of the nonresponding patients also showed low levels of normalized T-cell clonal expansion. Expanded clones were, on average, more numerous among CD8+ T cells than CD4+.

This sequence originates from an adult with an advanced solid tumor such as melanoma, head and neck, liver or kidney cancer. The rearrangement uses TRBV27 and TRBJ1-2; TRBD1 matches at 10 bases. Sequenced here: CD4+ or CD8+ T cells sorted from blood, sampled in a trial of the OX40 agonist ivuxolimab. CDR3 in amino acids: CASNPGQGFYGYTF. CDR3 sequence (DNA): TGTGCCAGCAACCCGGGACAGGGGTTCTATGGCTACACCTTC.